The 25 T cell receptor beta chains given below trace back to one sample, sequenced in a study of T cells after yellow fever vaccination. MiXCR, applied by TCRdb to the 5' RACE reads, yields one record per CDR3 protein. Seen here are some 260,000 distinct CDR3 sequences, about 5% observed once, and the top ten hold roughly 3%. Source: CD4+ T cells sorted from PBMCs, taken on the day of the yellow fever booster vaccination. Every receptor here comes from a man aged 18 to 30 who received the YFV17D yellow fever vaccine.

This clonotype was observed at least ten times. J is TRBJ2-2 and V is TRBV27, with TRBD2 identical over 16 bases. CDR1 and CDR2 from the germline V gene are MNHEY and SMNVEV (reference sequence). CDR3 length equals 18 residues. V was pared by 5 bases and J by 3 bases, with 6 bases of the junction left unmatched. The CDR3 here is CASSLQGLAGGYTGELFF. In DNA, the CDR3 is TGTGCCAGCAGTCTCCAGGGACTAGCGGGGGGGTACACCGGGGAGCTGTTTTTT.

This clonotype appeared a few times. CDR3 loop: CASSLGAGEPYEQYV. The CDR3 DNA sequence: TGTGCCAGCAGCTTAGGGGCGGGGGAGCCCTACGAGCAGTACGTC. The chain links TRBV7-2 to TRBJ2-7; 7 nucleotides line up with TRBD2. J gave up 2 bases and V 1 base, and 5 bases lay outside the gene matches. Germline assignment: CDR1 SGHTA and CDR2 FQGNSA. CDR3 length equals 15 residues.

The table lists this clonotype with many counts. V gene TRBV21-1 combines with J gene TRBJ2-7. TRBV21-1 is listed as a pseudogene. CDR3 length: 11 residues. In nucleotides, the CDR3 is TGTGCCAGCAGCAAAGGGCACGAGCAGTACGTC. This sequence encodes CASSKGHEQYV.

The chain employs TRBV5-1 and TRBJ2-3, with D perhaps matching TRBD2 (5 bases). Trimming removed 4 bases at V and 4 bases at J, with 19 bases between. Per the germline V gene, CDR1 is SGHRS and CDR2 is YFSETQ. The CDR3 is 16 residues long. The CDR3 is CASSPSGGAGADTQYF. In DNA, the CDR3 is TGCGCCAGCAGCCCCTCGGGTGGCGCCGGGGCAGATACGCAGTATTTT.

This clonotype has only a few counts. This sequence joins TRBV5-6 and TRBJ1-3; possible D gene TRBD1, 5 bases. Trimming left V 4 bases short and J 8 bases short, with 13 bases between. Germline V CDR1 and CDR2: SGHDT, YYEEEE. The CDR3 totals 13 residues. CDR3 protein: CASSAWGGDTIYF. The CDR3 DNA follows: TGTGCCAGCAGCGCCTGGGGAGGGGACACCATATATTTT.

This clonotype turned up a few times. The chain carries TRBV6-1 and TRBJ1-3; D is undetermined. The CDR3 is 13 amino acids. V lost 1 base to trimming and J lost 4 bases, with 5 bases between them. CDR1 and CDR2 (germline): MNHNS, SASEGT. Written as DNA, the CDR3 is TGTGCCAGCAGTGAAGATGGCGGAAACACCATATATTTT. Encoded protein: CASSEDGGNTIYF.

The genes are TRBV4-3 and TRBJ1-1; no firm D call. Germline-derived CDR1 and CDR2 are LGHNA and YSLEER. V lost 0 bases and J lost 10, with 18 bases in between. This CDR3 has 15 residues. The CDR3 nucleotides read TGCGCCAGCAGCCAAGATAGGTACTTCACCTCGGGAGCTTTCTTT. The encoded protein is CASSQDRYFTSGAFF.

This clonotype was counted a few times. This chain uses TRBV5-1 with TRBJ1-1; D might be TRBD1 (6 bases). V was cut by 4 bases and J by 1 base, with 11 bases left in between. Germline lookup yields CDR1 SGHRS and CDR2 YFSETQ. The CDR3 consists of 14 residues. CDR3 region: CASSKQTGNTEAFF. The DNA for the CDR3 is TGCGCCAGCAGCAAACAGACAGGGAACACTGAAGCTTTCTTT. Full variable domain (remainder filled in from reference TRBV5-1 and TRBJ1-1): KAGVTQTPRYLIKTRGQQVTLSCSPISGHRSVSWYQQTPGQGLQFLFEYFSETQRNKGNFPGRFSGRQFSNSRSEMNVSTLELGDSALYLCASSKQTGNTEAFFGQGTRLTVV.

The table lists this clonotype with many counts. The chain uses TRBV20-1 and TRBJ2-2; perhaps D is TRBD1 or TRBD2 (6 bases each). This CDR3 region has 16 residues. Germline V gene lookup returns CDR1 DFQATT and CDR2 SNEGSKA (reference sequence). Trimming removed 0 bases at V and 3 bases at J, with 14 bases between. The CDR3 loop is CSARDPRGPDTGELFF. The CDR3 DNA reads TGCAGTGCTAGAGATCCCCGGGGGCCAGACACCGGGGAGCTGTTTTTT.

This clonotype showed up many times. The V and J genes are TRBV11-2 and TRBJ2-3; D gene ambiguous. This CDR3 has 13 residues. Germline CDR1 is SGHAT and CDR2 is FQNNGV. The V and J ends lost 1 base and 9 bases respectively, with 11 bases between them. The CDR3 here is CASSLALLDTQYF. The DNA for the CDR3 is TGTGCCAGCAGCTTAGCTTTGCTAGACACGCAGTATTTT.

This clonotype has at least ten counts. The chain employs TRBV10-3 and TRBJ1-1, with D possibly TRBD1 on 6 matching bases. Trimming removed 3 bases from V and 3 bases from J, with 11 bases in between. This CDR3 comprises 14 residues. Germline CDR1 reads ENHRY; CDR2 reads SYGVKD. The CDR3 reads CAISDRGRDTEAFF. CDR3 sequence (DNA): TGTGCCATCAGTGACAGGGGAAGGGACACTGAAGCTTTCTTT.

V is TRBV7-6 and J is TRBJ1-2; TRBD1 might be the D (6 bases). The CDR3 has 13 residues. V gave up 7 bases and J gave up 5 bases, with 14 bases separating them. CDR1 and CDR2 (germline): SGHVS, FNYEAQ. The CDR3 DNA is TGTGCCAGCACCTCCGGTACAGGGTATGGCTACACCTTC. It translates to CASTSGTGYGYTF. The full variable domain, completed using reference TRBV7-6 and TRBJ1-2, is GAGVSQSPRYKVTKRGQDVALRCDPISGHVSLYWYRQALGQGPEFLTYFNYEAQQDKSGLPNDRFSAERPEGSISTLTIQRTEQRDSAMYRCASTSGTGYGYTFGSGTRLTVV.

The chain is built from TRBV21-1 and TRBJ1-5; no check of the table's D call, TRBD1, against the DNA was made. TRBV21-1 is an annotated pseudogene. This CDR3 comprises 16 residues. DNA of the CDR3: TGTGCCAGCAGCCAAAAGCCCCTGGGCGGAACTCAGCCCCAGCATTTT. Translating it yields CASSQKPLGGTQPQHF.

V gene TRBV5-1 combines with J gene TRBJ2-3, with TRBD2 matching 9 bases. Trimming cost V 6 bases and J 2 bases; bases outside gene matches: 7. Germline loops: CDR1 SGHRS, CDR2 YFSETQ. The CDR3 contains 15 residues. The CDR3 is CASKVAGVSTDTQYF. The CDR3 bases are TGCGCCAGCAAGGTAGCGGGGGTATCCACAGATACGCAGTATTTT. The complete variable domain, with remaining parts taken from reference TRBV5-1 and TRBJ2-3, reads KAGVTQTPRYLIKTRGQQVTLSCSPISGHRSVSWYQQTPGQGLQFLFEYFSETQRNKGNFPGRFSGRQFSNSRSEMNVSTLELGDSALYLCASKVAGVSTDTQYFGPGTRLTVL.

The genes are TRBV20-1 and TRBJ2-3; 8 nucleotides agree with TRBD2. V dropped 4 bases and J dropped 5; count of bases not matched to a gene: 11. CDR3 length: 15 residues. The germline gives CDR1 DFQATT, CDR2 SNEGSKA (reference sequence). CDR3 loop: CSATPAGGRLDTQYF. CDR3 nucleotide sequence: TGCAGTGCTACCCCTGCGGGGGGCCGCCTAGATACGCAGTATTTT.

A few counts support this clonotype. This chain joins TRBV15 and TRBJ1-3; TRBD1 agrees at 10 bases. The CDR3 loop spans 15 amino acids. V was clipped by 5 bases and J by 8 bases; unmatched bases: 9. Per germline, CDR1 LNHNV and CDR2 YYDKDF (reference sequence). The CDR3 DNA sequence: TGTGCCACCAGCTGGGGACAGGGGTCATCAGACACCATATATTTT. Translated: CATSWGQGSSDTIYF.

The chain uses TRBV4-1 and TRBJ1-1; D may be TRBD1 (6 bases). Germline values: CDR1 MGHRA, CDR2 YSYEKL. This CDR3 region has 17 residues. Trimming left V 4 bases short and J 2 bases short, with 20 bases between. CDR3 protein: CASSLGGGEGANTEAFF. The CDR3, as DNA: TGCGCCAGCAGCCTGGGGGGCGGGGAAGGGGCAAACACTGAAGCTTTCTTT.

At least ten counts were recorded for this clonotype. The DNA of the CDR3 is TGTGCCAGCAGCGTAGGCGGGGGCTCCTACAATGAGCAGTTCTTC. The encoded protein is CASSVGGGSYNEQFF. V usage is TRBV9 and J usage is TRBJ2-1, with TRBD2 identical over 7 bases. The V and J ends lost 0 bases and 0 bases, in that order; junction bases with no gene match: 0. The V gene's germline CDR1 is SGDLS and CDR2 YYNGEE. This CDR3 comprises 15 residues.

The gene calls are TRBV5-1 and TRBJ2-7; 10 nucleotides line up with TRBD2. The junction had 4 bases not matched to a gene; V was cut back by 3 bases and J by 1 base. Germline CDR1 reads SGHRS; CDR2 reads YFSETQ. There are 15 residues in the CDR3. In DNA, the CDR3 is TGCGCCAGCAGCTCATTAGCGGGGGGTTCCTACGAGCAGTACTTC. It yields the protein CASSSLAGGSYEQYF.

This clonotype was seen a few times. The V and J genes are TRBV5-1 and TRBJ1-5; the D gene is possibly TRBD1 (5 bases). Trimming shortened V by 4 bases and J by 3 bases, and 14 bases separated the two germline ends. The CDR3 length is 15 residues. CDR1 and CDR2 (germline): SGHRS, YFSETQ. CDR3 in amino acids: CASSPVGGPNQPQHF. The DNA of the CDR3 is TGCGCCAGCAGCCCGGTGGGGGGTCCCAATCAGCCCCAGCATTTT.

This clonotype appeared a few times. The chain joins TRBV20-1 to TRBJ2-7; 12 nucleotides match TRBD1. The junction had 11 bases not matched to a gene; V was cut back by 7 bases and J by 4 bases. Germline V lookup: CDR1 DFQATT, CDR2 SNEGSKA (reference sequence). This CDR3 comprises 15 residues. Written as DNA, the CDR3 is TGCAGTGGAATACTGCCGGGACAGGGGGCTTACGAGCAGTACTTC. This gives the protein CSGILPGQGAYEQYF.

This clonotype was detected ten times or more. The chain links TRBV20-1 to TRBJ2-5; D might be TRBD1 or TRBD2, each matching 5 bases. Germline CDR1 and CDR2: DFQATT and SNEGSKA (reference sequence). V was trimmed by 1 base and J by 2 bases, leaving 14 bases between them. There are 15 residues in the CDR3. The CDR3 nucleotides read TGCAGTGCTAGAGGCGCAGGGTGGGGGCAAGAGACCCAGTACTTC. Protein sequence: CSARGAGWGQETQYF.

CDR3 region: CAIGGQQPTDTQYF. DNA for the CDR3: TGTGCCATCGGTGGACAGCAACCCACAGATACGCAGTATTTT. V usage is TRBV10-3 and J usage is TRBJ2-3, with D maybe TRBD1 (6 bases). CDR1 and CDR2 from the germline V gene are ENHRY and SYGVKD. The CDR3 covers 14 residues. The V and J ends lost 8 bases and 2 bases respectively, with 14 bases between them.

This clonotype was counted only a few times. The chain uses TRBV5-1 and TRBJ1-1, with 7 bases fitting TRBD1. V gave up 0 bases and J gave up 5 bases; unmatched junction bases: 7. Germline CDR1 reads SGHRS; CDR2 reads YFSETQ. The CDR3 has 15 amino acids. CDR3 protein: CASSLEAGGRTEAFF. The CDR3 nucleotides read TGCGCCAGCAGCTTGGAGGCAGGGGGTCGGACTGAAGCTTTCTTT.

Many counts were recorded for this clonotype. V usage is TRBV4-3 and J usage is TRBJ2-3, with 10 nucleotides matching TRBD2. Germline values: CDR1 LGHNA, CDR2 YSLEER. The CDR3 has 18 residues. J lost 1 base, V lost 0 bases, and 7 bases had no gene match. The CDR3 loop is CASSQEAAGGLGTDTQYF. The CDR3 DNA is TGCGCCAGCAGCCAAGAGGCAGCGGGGGGGCTGGGCACAGATACGCAGTATTTT.